Shown below are 28 T cell receptor beta chains from a single sample sequenced in a study of blood T cell repertoires in COVID-19. Measured with immunoSEQ multiplex PCR; TCRdb has only the in-frame clones, and not every one. Among hundreds of thousands of clones listed, about 85% were seen once. Sample: PBMCs or T cells enriched from blood (not recorded which). The receptors stem from a woman aged 18-29 years with acute COVID-19.

This clone was found once. The chain has TRBV19 and TRBJ2-5; 8 nucleotides agree with TRBD2. This CDR3 spans 17 amino acids. V was clipped by 1 base and J by 5 bases; unmatched bases: 12. Germline assignment: CDR1 LNHDA and CDR2 SQIVND (reference sequence). The CDR3 DNA reads as TGTGCCAGTAGTATAGGAAGTAGCGGGATGGCAAGGGAGACCCAGTACTTC. As protein: CASSIGSSGMARETQYF.

The V and J genes are TRBV7-3 and TRBJ2-1; 9 bases line up with TRBD1. After removal of 5 bases from V and 8 bases from J, the junction contained 10 bases not matched to a gene. CDR3 length: 15 amino acids. The germline gives CDR1 SGHTA, CDR2 FQGTGA. DNA for the CDR3: TGTGCCAGCAGCGAAGGCCCGGGACAGGGCCATGAGCAGTTCTTC. This gives the protein CASSEGPGQGHEQFF.

This clone came up once. This chain joins TRBV20-1 and TRBJ2-1; 10 bases match TRBD2. J gave up 6 bases and V 3 bases, and 5 bases lay outside the gene matches. Per the germline V gene, CDR1 is DFQATT and CDR2 is SNEGSKA (reference sequence). CDR3 length: 14 residues. The CDR3 loop is CSASGLAGVNEQFF. CDR3 bases: TGCAGTGCTAGTGGTCTAGCGGGAGTCAATGAGCAGTTCTTC.

The chain recombines TRBV28 with TRBJ2-3; tentatively, D is TRBD2 (5 bases). This CDR3 contains 15 residues. The V end was cut by 2 bases, the J end by 2 bases, with 11 bases between. Germline values: CDR1 MDHEN, CDR2 SYDVKM. The CDR3 DNA follows: TGTGCCAGCAGTTTAGTGGGAGTGGTCACAGATACGCAGTATTTT. It encodes CASSLVGVVTDTQYF.

This chain uses TRBV28 with TRBJ2-3, with 7 bases lining up with TRBD2. Trimming cost V 8 bases and J 7 bases; bases outside gene matches: 12. Germline V gene sequence: CDR1 MDHEN, CDR2 SYDVKM. The CDR3 sequence is 14 residues long. The CDR3 region is CASLGAGRLNTQYF. As DNA, the CDR3 is TGTGCCAGCCTCGGAGCGGGAAGGTTGAATACGCAGTATTTT.

This clone appeared a single time. The genes are TRBV9 and TRBJ1-4; D may be TRBD1 (6 bases). V was cut by 4 bases and J by 5 bases, with 15 bases left in between. Germline V gene sequence: CDR1 SGDLS, CDR2 YYNGEE. This CDR3 has 15 amino acids. CDR3 in amino acids: CASSSEQGGNEKLFF. The CDR3 nucleotides are TGTGCCAGCAGCTCCGAACAGGGAGGGAATGAAAAACTGTTTTTT.

This chain links TRBV29-1 with TRBJ2-7; possible D gene TRBD1, 6 bases. The CDR3 consists of 12 residues. V lost 5 bases to trimming and J lost 3 bases, with 11 bases between them. CDR1 and CDR2 (germline): SQVTM, ANQGSEA. CDR3 sequence (DNA): TGCAGCGTTTCACAGGGAAACTACGAGCAGTACTTC. It encodes CSVSQGNYEQYF.

As DNA, the CDR3 is TGTGCCAGTAGTACCTCAAGGGACAGGGGACGGCCCCAGCATTTT. Protein sequence: CASSTSRDRGRPQHF. The J gene is TRBJ1-5, the V gene TRBV19; 10 bases line up with TRBD1. This CDR3 has 15 residues. From germline, CDR1 is LNHDA and CDR2 SQIVND (reference sequence). V shed 4 bases, J shed 9 bases, and the junction held 9 bases outside the gene matches.

This chain joins TRBV6-5 and TRBJ1-2, with D maybe TRBD1 (5 bases). With 6 bases removed from V and 4 bases from J, the gap between germline ends came to 9 bases. The CDR3 length is 12 residues. Germline assignment: CDR1 MNHEY and CDR2 SVGAGI. CDR3 amino acids: CASSPTGYGYTF. In nucleotides, the CDR3 is TGTGCCAGCAGCCCCACAGGCTATGGCTACACCTTC.

This chain links TRBV24-1 with TRBJ2-1, with D tentatively TRBD2 (6 bases). CDR1 is KGHDR and CDR2 is SFDVKD in the germline V gene. The CDR3 loop spans 11 amino acids. The V end lost 7 bases, the J end lost 6 bases, and 6 bases lay between the germline ends. In DNA form, the CDR3 reads TGTGCCACCAGGGGAGGCAATGAGCAGTTCTTC. Amino acid sequence: CATRGGNEQFF.

This clone appeared once. The V call is TRBV3-1 (or the pseudogene TRBV3-2), the J call TRBJ1-4, with 7 bases matching TRBD1. Germline V gives CDR1 LGHDT, CDR2 YNNKEL (reference sequence). The J segment lost 6 bases and the V segment lost 1 base, leaving 5 bases of the junction unmatched. The CDR3 extends over 15 amino acids. CDR3 DNA: TGTGCCAGCAGCCAAGCGGGAGGGGGCGATGAAAAACTGTTTTTT. Translating gives CASSQAGGGDEKLFF.

The chain combines TRBV11-2 with TRBJ1-2; D is unresolved. The CDR3 is 13 residues long. The germline V gene has CDR1 SGHAT and CDR2 FQNNGV. The V end lost 3 bases, the J end lost 5 bases, and 10 bases lay between the germline ends. CDR3 residues: CASSFQGRYGYTF. CDR3 coding DNA: TGTGCCAGCAGCTTCCAAGGGAGGTATGGCTACACCTTC. The full variable domain, completed using reference TRBV11-2 and TRBJ1-2, is EAGVAQSPRYKIIEKRQSVAFWCNPISGHATLYWYQQILGQGPKLLIQFQNNGVVDDSQLPKDRFSAERLKGVDSTLKIQPAKLEDSAVYLCASSFQGRYGYTFGSGTRLTVV.

This chain connects TRBV2 to TRBJ2-7; D might be TRBD1 (6 bases). The CDR3 sequence is 15 residues long. V lost 6 bases and J lost 1, with 16 bases in between. From germline, CDR1 is SNHLY and CDR2 FYNNEI. The CDR3 sequence: CASSDPSTGSYEQYF. As DNA, the CDR3 is TGTGCCAGCAGCGACCCTTCGACAGGTTCCTACGAGCAGTACTTC.

The J gene is TRBJ1-2, the V gene TRBV13; 7 positions agree with TRBD1. J gave up 8 bases and V 1 base, and 7 bases lay outside the gene matches. CDR3 length: 14 amino acids. Germline lookup yields CDR1 PRHDT and CDR2 FYEKMQ (reference sequence). The CDR3 region is CASSLERDREGYTF. In DNA, the CDR3 is TGTGCCAGCAGCTTAGAGCGAGACAGGGAGGGCTACACCTTC.

The CDR3 region has the DNA TGTGCCAGTAGTGCGGCAGGGTCAGAGACCCAGTACTTC. As protein: CASSAAGSETQYF. This chain connects TRBV19 to TRBJ2-5, with a possible D match to TRBD1 (5 bases). V was pared by 5 bases and J by 4 bases, with 11 bases between. Germline V gene sequence: CDR1 LNHDA, CDR2 SQIVND (reference sequence). The CDR3 extends over 13 amino acids.

The chain combines TRBV6-5 with TRBJ1-2; 7 bases match TRBD1. CDR1 and CDR2 from the germline V gene are MNHEY and SVGAGI. The CDR3 sequence is 14 residues long. Trimming removed 5 bases from V and 4 bases from J; junction bases left unmatched: 7. The CDR3 is CASSRYQGGYGYTF. The CDR3 DNA reads as TGTGCCAGCAGTCGTTATCAGGGGGGCTATGGCTACACCTTC.

V is TRBV6-2 or TRBV6-3 and J is TRBJ2-1; TRBD2 matches 13 bases. Per the germline V gene, CDR1 is MNHEY and CDR2 is SVGEGT. There are 15 residues in the CDR3. After removal of 6 bases from V and 8 bases from J, the junction contained 7 bases not matched to a gene. CDR3 sequence reads: CASSQWTSGSYEQFF. The CDR3 region has the DNA TGTGCCAGCAGCCAATGGACTAGCGGGAGTTATGAGCAGTTCTTC.

The rearrangement joins TRBV2 to TRBJ2-7, with D uncertain. Germline V CDR1 and CDR2: SNHLY, FYNNEI. The V gene lost 6 bases and the J gene lost 7 bases, with 10 bases spanning the gap. This CDR3 is built from 11 residues. CDR3 nucleotides: TGTGCCAGCAGAGAGATTAAAGAGCAGTACTTC. Translated: CASREIKEQYF.

This chain links TRBV9 with TRBJ2-6, with 7 bases that match TRBD2. Germline lookup yields CDR1 SGDLS and CDR2 YYNGEE. With V trimmed by 3 bases and J by 0 bases, 6 bases remained unmatched. CDR3 length: 17 amino acids. The CDR3 region is CASSEWTSPSGANVLTF. CDR3 bases: TGTGCCAGCAGCGAATGGACTAGTCCCTCTGGGGCCAACGTCCTGACTTTC.

The J gene is TRBJ2-5, the V gene TRBV15; the match to TRBD2 covers 7 bases. This CDR3 comprises 15 residues. In germline, CDR1 is LNHNV, CDR2 YYDKDF (reference sequence). V gave up 0 bases and J gave up 7 bases; unmatched junction bases: 8. The CDR3 here is CATSREAGNLVTQYF. The CDR3 region has the DNA TGTGCCACCAGCAGAGAAGCGGGAAATTTGGTGACCCAGTACTTC.

The sample holds a few counts of this clone. The V call is TRBV9, the J call TRBJ1-3; D is perhaps TRBD1 (6 bases). CDR1 and CDR2 (germline): SGDLS, YYNGEE. The V and J ends lost 0 bases and 0 bases respectively, with 10 bases between them. The CDR3 contains 16 residues. The CDR3 nucleotides are TGTGCCAGCAGCGTAGAACGGGACACCTCTGGAAACACCATATATTTT. This sequence encodes CASSVERDTSGNTIYF.

The chain joins TRBV10-3 to TRBJ2-7; D is possibly TRBD1 (6 bases). The length of the CDR3 is 14 residues. Trimming removed 3 bases from V and 7 bases from J, with 16 bases in between. CDR1 and CDR2 (germline): ENHRY, SYGVKD. CDR3 coding DNA: TGTGCCATCAGTGACCAAAGACAGGTCTGGGAGCAGTACTTC. Translating it yields CAISDQRQVWEQYF.

The chain joins TRBV10-3 to TRBJ2-7; 8 bases match TRBD2. V shed 4 bases and J 3 bases; nucleotides not matched to a gene: 14. CDR1 is ENHRY, CDR2 SYGVKD, per germline. The CDR3 consists of 17 residues. CDR3 nucleotides: TGTGCCATCAGTGCTATTTTCGGACTAGCCCTTGGCTACGAGCAGTACTTC. Its protein is CAISAIFGLALGYEQYF.

The V and J genes are TRBV7-6 and TRBJ2-1; maybe TRBD1 (6 bases). Germline values: CDR1 SGHVS, CDR2 FNYEAQ. This CDR3 comprises 16 residues. V was clipped by 0 bases and J by 4 bases, with 13 bases between them. The CDR3 reads CASSLAYRAGYNEQFF. The CDR3 DNA sequence: TGTGCCAGCAGCTTAGCGTACAGGGCAGGGTACAATGAGCAGTTCTTC.

This clone showed up just once. This CDR3 reads CASRPQSGTEAFF. The CDR3 coding sequence is TGTGCCAGTAGACCACAGTCCGGCACTGAAGCTTTCTTT. The rearrangement uses TRBV19 and TRBJ1-1; D uncertain. The germline V gene has CDR1 LNHDA and CDR2 SQIVND (reference sequence). The CDR3 spans 13 residues. The V gene lost 6 bases and the J gene lost 4 bases, with 12 bases spanning the gap.

The V gene is TRBV19, the J gene TRBJ2-7; D perhaps matches TRBD1 (6 bases). Germline CDR1 and CDR2: LNHDA and SQIVND (reference sequence). V was trimmed by 5 bases and J by 3 bases, leaving 17 bases between them. This CDR3 is built from 15 residues. The CDR3 nucleotides are TGTGCCAGTAGTCTAATACAGGGCAGTCTCTACGAGCAGTACTTC. Amino acids: CASSLIQGSLYEQYF.

In this sample, this clone turned up a few times. This sequence joins TRBV29-1 and TRBJ2-3; 10 bases are a match to TRBD1. Germline V CDR1 and CDR2: SQVTM, ANQGSEA. J gave up 3 bases and V 4 bases, and 7 bases lay outside the gene matches. The CDR3 is 15 amino acids. The CDR3 loop is CSVVVRGQGTDTQYF. The CDR3 nucleotides are TGCAGCGTTGTGGTGAGGGGACAGGGGACAGATACGCAGTATTTT.

The rearrangement links TRBV7-6 to TRBJ2-1; D not resolved. The ends were cut back, 5 bases at V and 7 bases at J, with 12 bases in the middle. The CDR3 is 13 residues long. Germline V gives CDR1 SGHVS, CDR2 FNYEAQ. This CDR3 is CASSPVARNEQFF. DNA for the CDR3: TGTGCCAGCAGCCCCGTGGCTCGAAATGAGCAGTTCTTC. Full variable domain (remainder filled in from reference TRBV7-6 and TRBJ2-1): GAGVSQSPRYKVTKRGQDVALRCDPISGHVSLYWYRQALGQGPEFLTYFNYEAQQDKSGLPNDRFSAERPEGSISTLTIQRTEQRDSAMYRCASSPVARNEQFFGPGTRLTVL.